This TCR beta chain was captured by sequencing in a study of lymphopenia after photon versus proton radiotherapy. Findings of the study overall: Post-nadir diversity loss with photons came from oligoclonal expansion, particularly CD8+ Temra cells. Relative stability marked proton patients; photon patients lost diversity and naive cells.

Trimming took 3 bases from V and 11 from J, leaving 13 bases between them. CDR1 is MGHRA, CDR2 YSYEKL, per germline. The CDR3 is 12 amino acids. A remark on this clone: The antigen remains undetermined.

Profiling relied on immunoSEQ multiplex PCR, and the TCRdb table lists in-frame clones only, not all of them. The sample records about 70,000 clones, around 87% being singletons. This chain links TRBV4-1 with TRBJ1-2; the D is unclear. The source was peripheral blood, collected from a patient treated with proton-based radiotherapy. This receptor was identified in a man older than 75 with esophageal cancer. CDR3 sequence (DNA): TGCGCCAGCAGCCACAGCGTCACGGGGTACACCTTC. As protein: CASSHSVTGYTF.